The present TCR beta chain was sequenced within a study of response to subunit inactivated influenza vaccine. Trimming took off 2 bases at V and 1 base at J, with 6 bases between the two ends. The CDR3 has 13 amino acids. Germline values: CDR1 SGHAT, CDR2 FQNNGV. TCRdb independently ran MiXCR on the RT-PCR reads; one entry per CDR3 protein. The sample records just under 550,000 distinct CDR3 sequences, around 25% being singletons. Separately, the same data were catalogued under a study of T cells expressing NK-cell markers. Per that paper: With UMIs, 5'RACE template switching was used to make TCR beta cDNA. Several of the donors carried dominant NKG2C+ clonotypes that took up about 1.0-8% of their CD8+ T cells.

The material sequenced was CD4+ T cells sorted from PBMCs, taken 12 days after vaccination. The clonotype originates from a middle-aged man who received an inactivated influenza vaccine. The chain employs TRBV11-2 and TRBJ2-7, with D uncertain. In DNA, the CDR3 is TGTGCCAGCAGCTTACTAATGTCCTACGAGCAGTACTTC. Its protein is CASSLLMSYEQYF.